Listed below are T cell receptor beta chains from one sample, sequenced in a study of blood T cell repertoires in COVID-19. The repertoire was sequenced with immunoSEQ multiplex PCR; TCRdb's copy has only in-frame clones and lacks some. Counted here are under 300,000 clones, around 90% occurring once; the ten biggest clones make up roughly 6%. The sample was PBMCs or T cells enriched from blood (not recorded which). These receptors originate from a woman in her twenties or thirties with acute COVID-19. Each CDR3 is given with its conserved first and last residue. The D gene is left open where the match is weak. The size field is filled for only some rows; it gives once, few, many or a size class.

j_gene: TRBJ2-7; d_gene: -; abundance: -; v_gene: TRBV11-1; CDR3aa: CASSLTGTNSYEQYF; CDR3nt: TGTGCCAGCAGCTTAACAGGGACTAATTCCTACGAGCAGTACTTC
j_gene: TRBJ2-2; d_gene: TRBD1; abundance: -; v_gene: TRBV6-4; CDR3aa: CASRPGGSNTGELFF; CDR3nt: TGTGCCAGCAGACCAGGGGGCAGTAACACCGGGGAGCTGTTTTTT
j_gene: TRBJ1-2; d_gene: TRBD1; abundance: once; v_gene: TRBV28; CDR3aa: CASSPRTGTGSYTF; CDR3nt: TGTGCCAGCAGTCCGCGGACAGGGACGGGGAGCTACACCTTC
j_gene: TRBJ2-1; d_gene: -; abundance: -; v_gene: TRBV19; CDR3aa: CASSNGAGAKQFF; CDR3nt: TGTGCCAGTAGTAACGGCGCGGGGGCTAAACAGTTCTTC
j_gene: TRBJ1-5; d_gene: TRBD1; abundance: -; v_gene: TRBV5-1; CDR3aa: CASSYGQGEGQPQHF; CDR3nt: TGCGCCAGCAGCTACGGACAGGGCGAAGGTCAGCCCCAGCATTTT
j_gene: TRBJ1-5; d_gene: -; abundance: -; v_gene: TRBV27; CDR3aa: CASSGASNQPQHF; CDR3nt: TGTGCCTCCAGCGGGGCTTCAAATCAGCCCCAGCATTTT
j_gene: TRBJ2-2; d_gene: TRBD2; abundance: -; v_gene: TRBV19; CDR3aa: CASRTYASGGASGELFF; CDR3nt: TGTGCCAGTAGGACATACGCTAGCGGGGGGGCCTCCGGGGAGCTGTTTTTT
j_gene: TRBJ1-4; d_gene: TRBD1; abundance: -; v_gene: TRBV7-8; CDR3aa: CASSSPQQGPNEKLFF; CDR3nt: TGTGCCAGCAGCTCACCCCAACAGGGGCCTAATGAAAAACTGTTTTTT
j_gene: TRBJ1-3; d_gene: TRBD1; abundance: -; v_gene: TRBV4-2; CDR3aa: CASSQDLGQGRNTIYF; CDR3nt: TGTGCCAGCAGCCAAGATCTGGGACAGGGCCGAAACACCATATATTTT
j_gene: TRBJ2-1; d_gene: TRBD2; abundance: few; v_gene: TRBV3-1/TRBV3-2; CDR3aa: CASSPTSGEYNEQFF; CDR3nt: TGTGCCAGCAGCCCGACTAGCGGGGAATACAATGAGCAGTTCTTC
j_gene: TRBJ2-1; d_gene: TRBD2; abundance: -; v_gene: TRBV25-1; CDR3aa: CATQPGLALYNEQFF; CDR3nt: TGTGCCACCCAACCGGGACTAGCGCTTTACAATGAGCAGTTCTTC
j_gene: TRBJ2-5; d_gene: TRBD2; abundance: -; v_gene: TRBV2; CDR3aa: CASSTRWTSGQETQYF; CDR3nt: TGTGCCAGCAGCACCCGTTGGACTAGCGGCCAAGAGACCCAGTACTTC
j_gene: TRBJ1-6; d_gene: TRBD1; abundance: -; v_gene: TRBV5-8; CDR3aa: CASSLDRGAPLHF; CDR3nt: TGTGCCAGCAGCTTGGACAGGGGTGCGCCCCTCCACTTT
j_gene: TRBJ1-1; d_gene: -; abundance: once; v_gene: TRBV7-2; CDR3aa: CASSPRIWGRDTEAFF; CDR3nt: TGTGCCAGCAGCCCCCGTATATGGGGGCGGGACACTGAAGCTTTCTTT
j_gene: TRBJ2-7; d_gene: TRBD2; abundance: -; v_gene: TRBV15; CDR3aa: CATSRVGEGLYEQYF; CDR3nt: TGTGCCACCAGCAGAGTGGGGGAGGGCCTCTACGAGCAGTACTTC
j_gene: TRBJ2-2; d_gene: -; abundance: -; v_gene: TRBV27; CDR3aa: CASSLQGYTGELFF; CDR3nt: TGTGCCAGCAGTCTACAGGGATACACCGGGGAGCTGTTTTTT
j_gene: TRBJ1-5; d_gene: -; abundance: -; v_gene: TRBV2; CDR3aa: CASNGPGVGNQPQHF; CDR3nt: TGTGCCAGCAACGGACCGGGAGTTGGCAATCAGCCCCAGCATTTT
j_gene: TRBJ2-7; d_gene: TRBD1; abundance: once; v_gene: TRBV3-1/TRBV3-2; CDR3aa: CASSQVFSGQGAGEQYF; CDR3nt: TGTGCCAGCAGCCAAGTTTTTTCGGGACAGGGGGCTGGGGAGCAGTACTTC
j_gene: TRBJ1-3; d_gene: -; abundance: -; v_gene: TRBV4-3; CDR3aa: CASSQDRWAPGNTIYF; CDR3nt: TGCGCCAGCAGCCAAGATCGGTGGGCACCTGGAAACACCATATATTTT
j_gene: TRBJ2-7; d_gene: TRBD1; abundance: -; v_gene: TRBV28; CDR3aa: CASSFILGTGDSEQYF; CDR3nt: TGTGCCAGCAGTTTTATATTGGGGACAGGGGACAGTGAGCAGTACTTC
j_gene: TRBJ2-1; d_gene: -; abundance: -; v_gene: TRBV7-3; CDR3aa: CASSPLPGRLNNEQFF; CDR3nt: TGTGCCAGCAGCCCACTGCCCGGGAGACTAAACAATGAGCAGTTCTTC
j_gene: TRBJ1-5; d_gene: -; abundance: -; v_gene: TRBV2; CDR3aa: CASSSGNVGYSNQPQHF; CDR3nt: TGTGCCAGCAGTTCGGGGAACGTGGGGTATAGCAATCAGCCCCAGCATTTT
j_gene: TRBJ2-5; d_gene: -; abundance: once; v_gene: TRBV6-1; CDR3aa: CASSEGGAIFQETQYF; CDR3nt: TGTGCCAGCAGTGAGGGGGGGGCGATTTTCCAAGAGACCCAGTACTTC